This is a list of T cell receptor beta chains from one sample in a study of Ad26.COV2.S vaccination and SARS-CoV-2 variants. Here immunoSEQ multiplex PCR was the method, and the copy in TCRdb shows in-frame clones only, minus some. In the table there are 300,000 to 450,000 clones, 92% of which are singletons. Sample: peripheral blood, taken after recovery from COVID-19. Receptor source: a human donor who had recovered from COVID-19. CDR3s include the opening cysteine and the closing phenylalanine or tryptophan. A D gene is named only where the DNA matches it firmly. Rows may omit the clone size; those that give it use once, few, many or a size class.

d_gene	v_gene	j_gene	abundance	CDR3aa	CDR3nt
-	TRBV2	TRBJ1-2	-	CASRGATYGYTF	TGTGCCAGCAGGGGAGCAACCTATGGCTACACCTTC
-	TRBV5-1	TRBJ1-2	-	CASSLEGNYGYTF	TGCGCCAGCAGCTTGGAAGGTAACTATGGCTACACCTTC
-	TRBV21-1	TRBJ2-5	once	CATRSGARPQYF	TGTGCCACTAGATCGGGGGCGAGACCCCAGTACTTC
-	TRBV9	TRBJ2-1	-	CASSLPARGPALSSYNEQFF	TGTGCCAGCAGCCTTCCCGCGAGAGGGCCGGCGCTCAGCTCCTACAATGAGCAGTTCTTC
-	TRBV7-2	TRBJ2-5	-	CASSFQSGQETQYF	TGTGCCAGCAGCTTCCAGTCGGGGCAAGAGACCCAGTACTTC
-	TRBV21-1	TRBJ1-5	-	CASSKGGTGGCSNQPQHF	TGTGCCAGCAGCAAAGGAGGCACAGGGGGCTGTAGCAATCAGCCCCAGCATTTT
TRBD2	TRBV27	TRBJ2-7	-	CASSPGLAETYEQYF	TGTGCCAGCAGCCCCGGACTAGCGGAAACCTACGAGCAGTACTTC
TRBD1	TRBV6-5	TRBJ2-2	-	CASRLQGASGELFF	TGTGCCAGCAGGTTGCAGGGGGCATCCGGGGAGCTGTTTTTT
TRBD1	TRBV7-9	TRBJ2-1	-	CASSRTGISYNEQFF	TGTGCCAGCAGCCGGACAGGGATCTCCTACAATGAGCAGTTCTTC
-	TRBV6-1	TRBJ1-4	-	CASSDLDSFNEKLFF	TGTGCCAGCAGTGATTTAGACAGTTTTAATGAAAAACTGTTTTTT
-	TRBV12-3/TRBV12-4	TRBJ2-1	-	CASSLGKRQQFF	TGTGCCAGCAGTTTGGGTAAGAGACAGCAGTTCTTC
-	TRBV5-1	TRBJ2-7	-	CASSLLAGIPYEQYF	TGCGCCAGCAGCTTGCTCGCAGGGATTCCCTACGAGCAGTACTTC
-	TRBV5-6	TRBJ1-5	-	CASSLSLESQPQHF	TGTGCCAGCAGCTTGTCACTTGAGAGTCAGCCCCAGCATTTT
-	TRBV7-2	TRBJ1-5	-	CASSLSSVGGSNQPQHF	TGTGCCAGCAGCTTAAGTTCTGTAGGGGGTAGCAATCAGCCCCAGCATTTT
-	TRBV5-1	TRBJ1-6	-	CASSLNGQGYESPLHF	TGCGCCAGCAGCTTGAACGGTCAGGGGTATGAATCACCCCTCCACTTT
-	TRBV9	TRBJ1-1	-	CASSVVTDTEAFF	TGTGCCAGCAGCGTAGTAACTGACACTGAAGCTTTCTTT
-	TRBV20-1	TRBJ2-7	-	CSASFFRGGGNSYEQYF	TGCAGTGCTAGTTTTTTTCGGGGAGGGGGGAACTCCTACGAGCAGTACTTC
TRBD1	TRBV5-6	TRBJ1-5	-	CASSLTGGNLNQPQHF	TGTGCCAGCAGCTTAACAGGGGGGAATCTCAATCAGCCCCAGCATTTT
-	TRBV5-4	TRBJ2-7	-	CASSPQFRHEQYF	TGTGCCAGCTCTCCCCAATTTCGCCACGAGCAGTACTTC
-	TRBV11-2	TRBJ1-1	-	CASSLGPVTEAFF	TGTGCCAGCAGCTTAGGTCCAGTCACTGAAGCTTTCTTT
TRBD1	TRBV11-3	TRBJ1-4	-	CASSKGDRLNEKLFF	TGTGCCAGCAGCAAAGGGGACAGGCTGAATGAAAAACTGTTTTTT
-	TRBV5-5	TRBJ1-1	few	CASSLGRATEAFF	TGTGCCAGCAGCTTGGGGCGGGCTACTGAAGCTTTCTTT
-	TRBV6-5	TRBJ2-5	-	CASSYGGGVETQYF	TGTGCCAGCAGTTACGGTGGCGGGGTAGAGACCCAGTACTTC
TRBD2	TRBV7-7	TRBJ2-3	once	CASSPNLADTDTQYF	TGTGCCAGCAGCCCGAATCTAGCGGACACAGATACGCAGTATTTT
-	TRBV18	TRBJ1-1	-	CASSPPVVDTEAFF	TGTGCCAGCTCACCACCAGTGGTAGACACTGAAGCTTTCTTT
-	TRBV5-6	TRBJ1-5	-	CASSLGTNQPQHF	TGTGCCAGCAGCTTGGGCACCAATCAGCCCCAGCATTTT
-	TRBV15	TRBJ2-1	-	CATSPGGPYNEQFF	TGTGCCACCAGTCCGGGGGGCCCCTACAATGAGCAGTTCTTC
-	TRBV5-1	TRBJ1-2	-	CASSLGAGLFYGYTF	TGCGCCAGCAGCTTGGGGGCAGGGCTTTTTTATGGCTACACCTTC
-	TRBV4-1	TRBJ1-5	-	CASSQEVLLQPQHF	TGCGCCAGCAGCCAAGAAGTTTTACTTCAGCCCCAGCATTTT
-	TRBV14	TRBJ2-3	-	CASSQDGVRRDTQYF	TGTGCCAGCAGCCAAGACGGGGTTAGGAGAGATACGCAGTATTTT
-	TRBV10-2	TRBJ1-2	-	CASSESGSNKPRGYTF	TGCGCCAGCAGTGAGTCGGGATCAAACAAGCCTCGGGGCTACACCTTC
-	TRBV3-1/TRBV3-2	TRBJ2-1	-	CASSQTASSYNEQFF	TGTGCCAGCAGCCAAACAGCGAGCTCCTACAATGAGCAGTTCTTC
TRBD1	TRBV10-3	TRBJ1-3	-	CAISDRGPGNTIYF	TGTGCCATCAGTGACAGGGGGCCTGGAAACACCATATATTTT
-	TRBV6-2/TRBV6-3	TRBJ2-7	once	CASSPSYEQYF	TGTGCCAGCAGCCCCTCCTACGAGCAGTACTTC
-	TRBV6-2/TRBV6-3	TRBJ1-4	-	CASSPGLPNEKLFF	TGTGCCAGCAGTCCGGGACTTCCTAATGAAAAACTGTTTTTT
-	TRBV5-1	TRBJ1-2	-	CASSYTRGYGYTF	TGCGCCAGCAGCTACACTCGGGGGTACGGCTACACCTTC
-	TRBV11-1	TRBJ1-6	-	CASSRGTRNSPLHF	TGTGCCAGCAGCCGCGGGACAAGGAATTCACCCCTCCACTTT
-	TRBV6-4	TRBJ1-1	once	CASSPSDANTEAFF	TGTGCCAGCAGCCCCTCCGACGCGAACACTGAAGCTTTCTTT
TRBD1	TRBV15	TRBJ2-2	-	CATSRGGQENTGELFF	TGTGCCACCAGCAGGGGGGGACAGGAGAACACCGGGGAGCTGTTTTTT
-	TRBV6-2/TRBV6-3	TRBJ1-2	-	CASSYGQGQAYGYTF	TGTGCCAGCAGTTACGGCCAGGGGCAGGCGTATGGCTACACCTTC
TRBD1	TRBV6-6	TRBJ2-2	-	CASSYRDSTGELFF	TGTGCCAGCAGTTATCGGGACAGCACCGGGGAGCTGTTTTTT
TRBD2	TRBV11-2	TRBJ2-1	-	CASSSVDRGGSYNEQFF	TGTGCCAGCAGCTCCGTGGATCGGGGGGGCTCCTACAATGAGCAGTTCTTC
TRBD1	TRBV5-6	TRBJ2-5	-	CASSLGGQGETQYF	TGTGCCAGCAGCTTGGGGGGACAGGGGGAGACCCAGTACTTC
TRBD1	TRBV10-1	TRBJ2-1	-	CAVQGQGGEQFF	TGCGCCGTCCAGGGACAGGGTGGTGAGCAGTTCTTC
-	TRBV19	TRBJ1-5	-	CASRPTSDDQPQHF	TGTGCCAGTAGACCTACTTCGGATGATCAGCCCCAGCATTTT
-	TRBV11-3	TRBJ2-1	-	CASSSGTLNYNEQFF	TGTGCCAGCAGCTCCGGGACTTTAAATTACAATGAGCAGTTCTTC
-	TRBV6-5	TRBJ1-2	-	CASSSIGALYGYTF	TGTGCCAGCAGCTCGATCGGGGCCCTCTATGGCTACACCTTC
TRBD1	TRBV28	TRBJ1-2	-	CASSSTTGDGYTF	TGTGCCAGCAGTTCTACTACAGGGGATGGCTACACCTTC
-	TRBV7-8	TRBJ2-1	once	CASSLPGTLGHNEQFF	TGTGCCAGCAGCTTACCCGGCACGTTAGGCCATAATGAGCAGTTCTTC
-	TRBV6-5	TRBJ2-7	-	CASSYSWGIYYEQYF	TGTGCCAGCAGTTACTCCTGGGGGATATACTACGAGCAGTACTTC
-	TRBV6-6	TRBJ1-2	-	CASSQDTDYGYTF	TGTGCCAGCAGTCAGGACACAGACTATGGCTACACCTTC
-	TRBV6-5	TRBJ1-2	-	CASSYSTRAYGYTF	TGTGCCAGCAGTTACTCGACCAGGGCCTATGGCTACACCTTC
TRBD2	TRBV12-5	TRBJ2-1	-	CASGLVLAGGPNEQFF	TGTGCTAGTGGTTTGGTACTAGCGGGGGGGCCCAATGAGCAGTTCTTC